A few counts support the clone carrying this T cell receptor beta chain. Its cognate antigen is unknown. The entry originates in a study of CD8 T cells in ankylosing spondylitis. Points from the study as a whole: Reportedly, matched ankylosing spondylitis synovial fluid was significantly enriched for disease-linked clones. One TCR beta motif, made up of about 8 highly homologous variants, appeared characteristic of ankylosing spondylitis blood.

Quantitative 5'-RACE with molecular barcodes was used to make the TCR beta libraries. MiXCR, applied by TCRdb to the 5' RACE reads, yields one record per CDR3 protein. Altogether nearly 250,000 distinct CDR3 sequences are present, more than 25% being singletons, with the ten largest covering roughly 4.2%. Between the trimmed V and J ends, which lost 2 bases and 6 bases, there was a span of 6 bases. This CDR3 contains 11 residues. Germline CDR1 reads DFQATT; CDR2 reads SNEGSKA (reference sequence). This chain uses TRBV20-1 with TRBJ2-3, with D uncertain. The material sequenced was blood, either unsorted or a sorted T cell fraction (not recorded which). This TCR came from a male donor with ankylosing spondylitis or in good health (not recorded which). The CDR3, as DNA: TGCAGTGCTAGACTGTTGGATACGCAGTATTTT. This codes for CSARLLDTQYF.